The rows below give T cell receptor beta chains drawn from one sample of a study of shared T cell receptors in the human thymus. The repertoire was sequenced with immunoSEQ multiplex PCR; TCRdb's copy has only in-frame clones and lacks some. The sample consists of about 730,000 clones, 80% to 90% of them appearing once. These same records also appear under a second study, on human thymus T cells.

Material: thymocytes. The receptors here all came from a girl in the first two years of life with a congenital heart defect. The CDR3 runs from the conserved cysteine through the conserved F or W. The D gene is left open where the match is weak. Expanded clones are given a class, and other clones once, few, many or no size at all.

J: TRBJ1-6
V: TRBV7-6
size: NA
length: 18
D: TRBD1
CDR3: CASSPRDRVYPIISPLHF
DNA: TGTGCCAGCAGCCCCCGGGACAGGGTGTATCCTATCATTTCACCCCTCCACTTT

J: TRBJ2-6
V: TRBV6-1
size: once
length: 15
D: TRBD2
CDR3: CASRTGGAGANVLTF
DNA: TGTGCCAGCCGGACGGGAGGGGCTGGGGCCAACGTCCTGACTTTC

J: TRBJ2-1
V: TRBV15
size: once
length: 17
D: TRBD1
CDR3: CATSRDPGDRVSNEQFF
DNA: TGTGCCACCAGCAGAGACCCTGGGGACAGGGTAAGCAATGAGCAGTTCTTC

J: TRBJ1-1
V: TRBV15
size: NA
length: 14
D: NA
CDR3: CATSRGGLGSEAFF
DNA: TGTGCCACCAGCAGAGGCGGGCTTGGGTCTGAAGCTTTCTTT

J: TRBJ2-5
V: TRBV5-1
size: NA
length: 13
D: NA
CDR3: CASSFRQVETQYF
DNA: TGCGCCAGCAGCTTCAGGCAGGTGGAGACCCAGTACTTC

J: TRBJ1-5
V: TRBV4-3
size: NA
length: 20
D: TRBD1
CDR3: CASSQDRGTGGDLSNQPQHF
DNA: TGCGCCAGCAGCCAAGATAGAGGGACAGGGGGCGATTTGAGCAATCAGCCCCAGCATTTT

J: TRBJ1-2
V: TRBV27
size: NA
length: 17
D: TRBD1
CDR3: CASSLDPDRVSPYGYTF
DNA: TGTGCCAGCAGTTTAGACCCCGACAGGGTGAGCCCCTATGGCTACACCTTC

J: TRBJ1-1
V: TRBV6-4
size: few
length: 11
D: NA
CDR3: CATTDKGEAFF
DNA: TGTGCCACCACGGACAAAGGGGAAGCTTTCTTT

J: TRBJ1-2
V: TRBV7-8
size: NA
length: 13
D: TRBD1
CDR3: CASSTDRDSGYTF
DNA: TGTGCCAGCAGCACGGACAGGGATAGTGGCTACACCTTC

J: TRBJ1-6
V: TRBV5-4
size: NA
length: 13
D: TRBD1
CDR3: CASSPNRGSPLHF
DNA: TGTGCCAGCAGCCCCAACAGGGGTTCACCCCTCCACTTT

J: TRBJ1-1
V: TRBV5-1
size: NA
length: 18
D: NA
CDR3: CASSFEVRRSNFRRGAFF
DNA: TGCGCCAGCAGCTTTGAGGTTAGGCGAAGCAACTTTCGTAGGGGGGCTTTCTTT

J: TRBJ2-6
V: TRBV5-1
size: NA
length: 18
D: TRBD1
CDR3: CASRNPGQGAGGANVLTF
DNA: TGCGCCAGCAGGAATCCGGGACAGGGGGCAGGTGGGGCCAACGTCCTGACTTTC

J: TRBJ1-5
V: TRBV2
size: NA
length: 19
D: NA
CDR3: CASSPRDTGTTGSNQPQHF
DNA: TGTGCCAGCAGTCCCAGAGACACGGGGACTACAGGGAGCAATCAGCCCCAGCATTTT

J: TRBJ2-1
V: TRBV25-1
size: few
length: 14
D: NA
CDR3: CASSEAEIRGGQFF
DNA: TGTGCCAGCAGTGAAGCGGAAATTAGAGGTGGGCAGTTCTTC

J: TRBJ1-4
V: TRBV5-4
size: NA
length: 13
D: TRBD1
CDR3: CASSQGANEKLFF
DNA: TGTGCCAGCAGCCAGGGGGCTAATGAAAAACTGTTTTTT

J: TRBJ2-5
V: TRBV5-6
size: NA
length: 14
D: TRBD1
CDR3: CASSHRDRWKTQYF
DNA: TGTGCCAGCAGCCACCGGGACAGGTGGAAGACCCAGTACTTC

J: TRBJ2-6
V: TRBV9
size: NA
length: 20
D: NA
CDR3: CASSDLPPEELDSGANVLTF
DNA: TGTGCCAGCAGCGACCTACCACCGGAGGAATTAGACTCTGGGGCCAACGTCCTGACTTTC

J: TRBJ1-1
V: TRBV19
size: few
length: 16
D: TRBD1
CDR3: CAASRGQGPMNTEAFF
DNA: TGTGCCGCGTCCCGTGGACAGGGGCCAATGAACACTGAAGCTTTCTTT

J: TRBJ2-7
V: TRBV6-6
size: NA
length: 16
D: NA
CDR3: CASSYSRVPWGYEQYF
DNA: TGTGCCAGCAGTTACTCGCGGGTTCCCTGGGGCTACGAGCAGTACTTC

J: TRBJ1-5
V: TRBV18
size: once
length: 16
D: NA
CDR3: CASSQGFGDFNQPQHF
DNA: TGTGCCAGCTCCCAAGGGTTCGGGGATTTCAATCAGCCCCAGCATTTT

J: TRBJ2-5
V: TRBV28
size: NA
length: 15
D: TRBD1
CDR3: CASSQPGQGRKTQYF
DNA: TGTGCCAGCAGTCAGCCGGGACAGGGGCGGAAGACCCAGTACTTC

J: TRBJ2-2
V: TRBV28
size: NA
length: 19
D: TRBD1
CDR3: CASSLREDRGQGDTGELFF
DNA: TGTGCCAGCAGTTTAAGAGAGGACCGCGGACAGGGAGACACCGGGGAGCTGTTTTTT

J: TRBJ2-1
V: TRBV4-1
size: NA
length: 16
D: TRBD2
CDR3: CASSQRTSTRYNEQFF
DNA: TGCGCCAGCAGCCAACGGACTAGTACCCGCTACAATGAGCAGTTCTTC

J: TRBJ2-2
V: TRBV7-2
size: NA
length: 19
D: TRBD1
CDR3: CASSFGRDRGQVGTGELFF
DNA: TGTGCCAGCAGCTTCGGCCGGGACAGGGGGCAAGTGGGGACCGGGGAGCTGTTTTTT

J: TRBJ1-1
V: TRBV6-5
size: NA
length: 15
D: TRBD1
CDR3: CASRRGTGLNTEAFF
DNA: TGTGCCAGCAGAAGGGGGACAGGGTTGAACACTGAAGCTTTCTTT

J: TRBJ1-4
V: TRBV4-1
size: NA
length: 17
D: NA
CDR3: CASSQGETGPLGEKLFF
DNA: TGCGCCAGCAGCCAAGGTGAAACAGGCCCCTTGGGCGAAAAACTGTTTTTT

J: TRBJ1-1
V: TRBV5-1
size: NA
length: 16
D: TRBD1
CDR3: CASSFTGTGFHTEAFF
DNA: TGCGCCAGCAGCTTCACCGGGACAGGGTTCCACACTGAAGCTTTCTTT

J: TRBJ2-4
V: TRBV6-5
size: NA
length: 14
D: NA
CDR3: CASSYSAGQGIQYF
DNA: TGTGCCAGCAGTTACTCTGCCGGCCAGGGGATTCAGTACTTC

J: TRBJ2-5
V: TRBV4-2
size: NA
length: 15
D: NA
CDR3: CASSQDRQGKETQYF
DNA: TGTGCCAGCAGCCAAGATCGGCAGGGGAAAGAGACCCAGTACTTC

J: TRBJ1-6
V: TRBV5-1
size: NA
length: 15
D: TRBD1
CDR3: CASSYTGTGCTPLHF
DNA: TGCGCCAGCAGCTATACCGGGACAGGGTGTACTCCCCTCCACTTT

J: TRBJ2-3
V: TRBV19
size: NA
length: 12
D: NA
CDR3: CATHPPHDTQYF
DNA: TGTGCCACCCACCCCCCACACGATACGCAGTATTTT

J: TRBJ1-1
V: TRBV29-1
size: NA
length: 15
D: TRBD1
CDR3: CSVDGRGTGDTEAFF
DNA: TGCAGCGTTGACGGGAGGGGGACAGGGGACACTGAAGCTTTCTTT

J: TRBJ2-3
V: TRBV7-9
size: NA
length: 18
D: TRBD2
CDR3: CASSYENRGLAYTDTQYF
DNA: TGTGCCAGCTCCTACGAAAATCGGGGACTAGCCTACACAGATACGCAGTATTTT

J: TRBJ1-4
V: TRBV18
size: NA
length: 14
D: TRBD1
CDR3: CASSPGQGNEKLFF
DNA: TGTGCCAGCTCACCGGGACAGGGGAATGAAAAACTGTTTTTT

J: TRBJ2-7
V: TRBV2
size: NA
length: 17
D: TRBD1
CDR3: CASSEALFARDSYEQYF
DNA: TGTGCCAGCAGTGAAGCGCTTTTCGCCAGGGACAGTTACGAGCAGTACTTC

J: TRBJ1-2
V: TRBV2
size: NA
length: 15
D: NA
CDR3: CASSERQRRKGGYTF
DNA: TGTGCCAGCAGTGAACGTCAACGGCGCAAGGGGGGCTACACCTTC

J: TRBJ1-1
V: TRBV29-1
size: once
length: 17
D: NA
CDR3: CSVGDTGGKQLKTEAFF
DNA: TGCAGCGTTGGGGACACGGGGGGAAAGCAATTAAAGACTGAAGCTTTCTTT

J: TRBJ1-5
V: TRBV10-3
size: NA
length: 17
D: NA
CDR3: CAISEPSRGGDNQPQHF
DNA: TGTGCCATCAGTGAGCCCTCCCGGGGAGGGGACAATCAGCCCCAGCATTTT

J: TRBJ2-5
V: TRBV2
size: NA
length: 11
D: NA
CDR3: CASSLRETQYF
DNA: TGTGCCAGCAGTCTGAGAGAGACCCAGTACTTC

J: TRBJ1-2
V: TRBV29-1
size: NA
length: 14
D: NA
CDR3: CSVEDPADNYGYTF
DNA: TGCAGCGTTGAAGATCCGGCGGATAACTATGGCTACACCTTC

J: TRBJ1-2
V: TRBV2
size: once
length: 17
D: TRBD1
CDR3: CASSLSPPLGQPYGYTF
DNA: TGTGCCAGCAGTCTTTCCCCCCCGCTGGGACAGCCTTATGGCTACACCTTC

J: TRBJ1-1
V: TRBV7-2
size: NA
length: 17
D: NA
CDR3: CASSLVGGHEMNTEAFF
DNA: TGTGCCAGCAGCTTAGTAGGAGGGCACGAAATGAACACTGAAGCTTTCTTT

J: TRBJ1-5
V: TRBV28
size: NA
length: 18
D: TRBD1
CDR3: CASSSGQRRGASNQPQHF
DNA: TGTGCCAGCAGTTCGGGACAGCGGCGAGGGGCTAGCAATCAGCCCCAGCATTTT

J: TRBJ1-6
V: TRBV10-3
size: NA
length: 13
D: NA
CDR3: CAIKSSYNSPLHF
DNA: TGTGCCATCAAGAGCTCCTATAATTCACCCCTCCACTTT

J: TRBJ1-5
V: TRBV19
size: NA
length: 17
D: TRBD1
CDR3: CASSIFGTGYSNQPQHF
DNA: TGTGCCAGTAGTATTTTCGGGACAGGCTATAGCAATCAGCCCCAGCATTTT